Sequencing of this T cell receptor (beta chain) was carried out in a study of blood T cells in healthy people across ages. General observations from the study: Reliance upon unsorted PBMCs precluded definitive naive versus antigen-experienced comparison. Investigators treated diversity estimates from one million T cells as underestimates. A greater number of naive CD4+ cells and higher diversity distinguished long-lived donors from aged donors.

The CDR3 totals 15 residues. Germline V gene sequence: CDR1 LGHNA, CDR2 YSLEER. J was trimmed by 7 bases and V by 3 bases; bases with no gene match: 5. There are a few counts of this clonotype. Its target is not known. PCR was performed a second time for about 7 to 12 cycles using a sample-barcoded 5' primer and a J-beta primer mix. Every molecule of cDNA carried a tag from a template-switch adaptor with 12 random nucleotides. MiXCR was run by TCRdb on the 5' RACE reads, yielding one entry per CDR3 protein. The table includes over 600,000 distinct CDR3 sequences, just over 55% detected once. The chain employs TRBV4-3 and TRBJ2-1; TRBD2 matches at 11 bases. The sequenced sample was blood. This clonotype was obtained from a man in his forties in good health. CDR3 DNA: TGCGCCAGCAGCCAGGTTACTAGCGGGAGTAATGAGCAGTTCTTC. Its protein is CASSQVTSGSNEQFF.